These T cell receptor beta chains were read from a single sample in a study of blood T cell repertoires in COVID-19. The repertoire was sequenced with immunoSEQ multiplex PCR; TCRdb's copy has only in-frame clones and lacks some. The sample gives 150,000 or so clones, roughly 88% of which show up once; under 0.8% is in the top ten. Sequenced material: peripheral blood. The origin of the receptors is a man in his 60s with COVID-19, enrolled during active disease. CDR3s leave out the opening cysteine and the closing phenylalanine or tryptophan. The order of the fields is J gene, V gene, CDR3 protein.

>TRBJ1-2|TRBV6-1
ASSEAMGRDSLNYGYT
>TRBJ2-1|TRBV29-1
SVGSSGLAGFWNEQF
>TRBJ1-5|TRBV6-1
ASSEARTANQPQH
>TRBJ2-2|TRBV7-3
ASSLVQRGAGGELF
>TRBJ2-7|TRBV19
ASSSGGVGYEQY
>TRBJ1-1|TRBV21-1
ASSKCGGGTEAF
>TRBJ2-5|TRBV29-1
SVEGTAQETQY
>TRBJ1-5|TRBV4-3
ASSQDLLQPQH
>TRBJ1-2|TRBV14
ASSQEQGFDYGYT
>TRBJ1-4|TRBV6-5
ASSPEQAGRKLF
>TRBJ1-1|TRBV18
ASSDREDTEAF
>TRBJ2-7|TRBV4-2
ASSGKLARSSYEQY
>TRBJ1-5|TRBV7-2
ASSPRAVPGGYQPQH
>TRBJ2-3|TRBV4-3
ASSVTNVGGTGLRADTQY
>TRBJ1-4|TRBV2
ASSRQGKKLF
>TRBJ1-2|TRBV24-1
ATSDLISGYT
>TRBJ1-1|TRBV29-1
SVQNPGWTEAF
>TRBJ1-2|TRBV9
ASSVGHLDYGYT
>TRBJ1-5|TRBV10-3
AISESGAGLSNQPQH
>TRBJ2-2|TRBV19
ASGQAPGELF
>TRBJ1-6|TRBV2
ASSGAGNYNSPLH
>TRBJ1-1|TRBV6-6
ASVGVNTEAF
>TRBJ2-3|TRBV9
ASSVGLAGLTDTQY
>TRBJ1-1|TRBV3-1/TRBV3-2
ASSSLTGWGAF
>TRBJ1-4|TRBV2
ASERDVRGDNEKLF
>TRBJ2-1|TRBV6-2/TRBV6-3
ASSYSASGIGLDEQF
>TRBJ1-6|TRBV27
ASRTGENSPLH
>TRBJ1-2|TRBV12-3/TRBV12-4
ASSLSGAYGYT
>TRBJ2-1|TRBV5-1
ASSLQGLSSYNEQF
>TRBJ2-2|TRBV7-9
ASSLMRDGELF
>TRBJ2-1|TRBV7-2
ASYPGGINYNEQF
>TRBJ1-2|TRBV24-1
ATSDLHMGFSGYT
>TRBJ2-5|TRBV11-2
ASSLTSGGWETQY
>TRBJ1-4|TRBV5-4
ASSRSRTGRSNEKLF
>TRBJ1-6|TRBV11-2
ASSLGGSGNSPLH
>TRBJ2-7|TRBV14
ASSSKLGVTYEQY
>TRBJ2-1|TRBV4-2
ASSRELGPAGTNEQF
>TRBJ2-5|TRBV7-3
ASSSGTSFPETQY
>TRBJ1-1|TRBV19
ASSIVRAGNTEAF
>TRBJ1-4|TRBV7-9
ASSSSGEIGKLF
>TRBJ1-4|TRBV19
ASSSRGQATGNEKLF
>TRBJ2-1|TRBV11-2
ASSLAGGVNEQF
>TRBJ2-5|TRBV29-1
SVTGQRQETQY
>TRBJ1-2|TRBV14
ASSQGRGDYGYT
>TRBJ1-3|TRBV9
ASNQGTAGNTIY
>TRBJ2-2|TRBV29-1
SASGSATGELF
>TRBJ2-1|TRBV18
ASSPGQGYTNEQF
>TRBJ2-5|TRBV7-2
ASSLLAGGFQETQY
>TRBJ1-1|TRBV7-2
ASSLGPPGQEGEAF
>TRBJ2-7|TRBV4-3
ASSQGLLAGAYEQY
>TRBJ2-1|TRBV5-1
ASSHGQGAYNEQF
>TRBJ2-3|TRBV27
ASKNRQGQGTDTQY
>TRBJ1-1|TRBV6-1
ASSEENRAWAEAF
>TRBJ1-2|TRBV7-8
ASSPSRYGYT
>TRBJ1-4|TRBV30
ALAGVREKLF